This entry concerns a single T cell receptor (beta chain). The antigen remains unidentified. Time point denoted: recipient sample about 28 days before transplant, after cytoreduction. The sample belongs to a study of T cell clonotyping in hematopoietic cell transplantation. Study at large: Recipients' pretransplant samples followed cytoreduction.

The germline V gene encodes CDR1 SGDLS and CDR2 YYNGEE. This CDR3 has 13 amino acids. Trimming pared 4 bases from V and 2 bases from J, leaving 9 bases between. Here immunoSEQ multiplex PCR was the method, and the copy in TCRdb shows in-frame clones only, minus some. The sample consists of about 41,000 clones, 85% of them appearing once. Study observations and caveats: Few recipient clonotypes overlapped donors; over 97% were de novo at given depth.

The source of this sequence is a man aged 55 to 70 with acute myeloid leukemia. Some clones in this sample may be carry-over from other donors' samples. Material: peripheral blood mononuclear cells, obtained before stem cell transplant. The chain recombines TRBV9 with TRBJ1-2; perhaps TRBD1 as D (5 bases). CDR3 loop: CASSQNRNYGYTF. CDR3 bases: TGTGCCAGCAGCCAAAACAGGAACTATGGCTACACCTTC. The whole variable domain, remainder taken from reference TRBV9 and TRBJ1-2, is DSGVTQTPKHLITATGQRVTLRCSPRSGDLSVYWYQQSLDQGLQFLIQYYNGEERAKGNILERFSAQQFPDLHSELNLSSLELGDSALYFCASSQNRNYGYTFGSGTRLTVV.